Included here is one T cell receptor (beta chain) sequence, with context. Using the reads, TCRdb records one entry per CDR3 protein without DNA. The listing contains 7,000 to 8,000 distinct CDR3 sequences. Germline lookup yields CDR1 LNHDA and CDR2 SQIVND (reference sequence). The CDR3 runs 13 residues. This sample was included in a study of diagnostic markers for celiac disease. This TCR was sampled from a human donor. This table probably holds off-target reads from a library built for another chain. The rearrangement uses TRBV19 and TRBJ1-2. Source material: either unsorted cells or a sorted T cell fraction (not recorded which). The CDR3 loop is CASSIEADYGYTF.